These 12 T cell receptor beta chains came from one sample sequenced in a study of blood T cells in healthy people across ages. Using a J-beta primer mix together with a sample-barcoded 5' primer, a second PCR was run for roughly 6 to 11 cycles. One entry per CDR3 protein results from TCRdb running MiXCR on the 5' RACE reads. The sample has 270,000 or so distinct CDR3 sequences, 25% to 30% seen once. Specimen: blood. Receptors were obtained from a woman aged 70-85 years in good health.

This clonotype was seen a few times. The V gene is TRBV6-6, the J gene TRBJ2-2, with 9 bases fitting TRBD1. J was trimmed by 5 bases and V by 6 bases; bases with no gene match: 7. The CDR3 extends over 15 amino acids. Germline V gene data show CDR1 as MNHNY and CDR2 as SVGAGI (reference sequence). CDR3 sequence (DNA): TGTGCCAGCAGCCGTACAGGGGGCCTAACCGGGGAGCTGTTTTTT. Translated: CASSRTGGLTGELFF.

The genes are TRBV5-1 and TRBJ2-5, with no clear D. V was shortened by 4 bases and J by 4 bases, with 8 bases between the two germline ends. Germline V lookup: CDR1 SGHRS, CDR2 YFSETQ. The CDR3 sequence is 12 residues long. The CDR3 is CASSTNSETQYF. DNA of the CDR3: TGCGCCAGCAGCACCAATTCAGAGACCCAGTACTTC.

This clonotype has just a few counts. The rearrangement joins TRBV10-3 to TRBJ1-1, with D possibly matching TRBD1 (5 bases). The germline gives CDR1 ENHRY, CDR2 SYGVKD. CDR3 length equals 15 residues. V lost 2 bases, J lost 6 bases, and 16 bases lay in between. The CDR3 DNA is TGTGCCATCAGTGAGGGCAGGGCTTCGGGTGCTGAAGCTTTCTTT. This sequence encodes CAISEGRASGAEAFF.

The chain links TRBV5-1 to TRBJ1-2, with D perhaps TRBD1 (6 bases). Trimming left V 2 bases short and J 0 bases short, with 11 bases between. Germline V gives CDR1 SGHRS, CDR2 YFSETQ. The CDR3 has 15 amino acids. This CDR3 is CASSLSGTTNYGYTF. The CDR3 DNA is TGCGCCAGCAGCTTATCCGGGACAACTAACTATGGCTACACCTTC. The variable domain in full, completed from reference TRBV5-1 and TRBJ1-2, reads KAGVTQTPRYLIKTRGQQVTLSCSPISGHRSVSWYQQTPGQGLQFLFEYFSETQRNKGNFPGRFSGRQFSNSRSEMNVSTLELGDSALYLCASSLSGTTNYGYTFGSGTRLTVV.

The V and J genes are TRBV20-1 and TRBJ2-4; D possibly matches TRBD1 or TRBD2 (5 bases each). Germline values: CDR1 DFQATT, CDR2 SNEGSKA (reference sequence). This CDR3 comprises 15 residues. The V and J ends lost 6 bases and 8 bases respectively, with 23 bases between them. This CDR3 reads CSANPGRGPRDIQYF. CDR3 sequence (DNA): TGCAGTGCCAATCCGGGACGGGGTCCCAGGGACATTCAGTACTTC.

The chain uses TRBV3-1 and TRBJ1-3; 7 positions match TRBD1. The V segment lost 1 base and the J segment 2 bases; nucleotides outside the gene matches: 14. The germline V gene encodes CDR1 LGHDT and CDR2 YNNKEL (reference sequence). The CDR3 covers 19 residues. As DNA, the CDR3 is TGTGCCAGCAGCCAAGGTTCGGGACAGTCCAGTCGGACTGGAAACACCATATATTTT. It encodes CASSQGSGQSSRTGNTIYF.

The chain carries TRBV2 and TRBJ2-5; 9 nucleotides line up with TRBD2. The CDR3 consists of 17 residues. CDR1 and CDR2 from the germline V gene are SNHLY and FYNNEI. J lost 5 bases, V lost 7 bases, and 17 bases had no gene match. The chain's CDR3 is CASMTIGGRAGMETQYF. The DNA for the CDR3 is TGTGCCAGCATGACAATCGGCGGGAGGGCGGGCATGGAGACCCAGTACTTC.

The genes are TRBV28 and TRBJ2-2; D gene ambiguous. Per the germline V gene, CDR1 is MDHEN and CDR2 is SYDVKM. V was cut by 3 bases and J by 5 bases, with 13 bases left in between. The CDR3 length is 15 residues. Here the CDR3 reads CASSFVVQGTGELFF. In DNA, the CDR3 is TGTGCCAGCAGTTTTGTAGTTCAAGGGACCGGGGAGCTGTTTTTT.

This chain uses TRBV12-3 or TRBV12-4 with TRBJ2-1; a weak D match, TRBD2 (5 bases). The CDR3 has 15 amino acids. V lost 5 bases and J lost 0, with 11 bases in between. CDR3 DNA: TGTGCCAGCAGTAATAGCGTTCGCTCCTACAATGAGCAGTTCTTC. Translated, it gives CASSNSVRSYNEQFF.

This chain joins TRBV4-1 and TRBJ1-1; no reliable D call. Germline CDR1 MGHRA, CDR2 YSYEKL. Between the trimmed V and J ends, which lost 5 bases and 4 bases, there was a span of 8 bases. This CDR3 region has 12 residues. DNA for the CDR3: TGCGCCAGCAGCAAGCGGGCCACTGAAGCTTTCTTT. Translating it yields CASSKRATEAFF.

The rearrangement joins TRBV14 to TRBJ2-2; D gene ambiguous. Between the trimmed V and J ends, which lost 5 bases and 6 bases, there was a span of 10 bases. The germline gives CDR1 SGHDN, CDR2 FVKESK. The CDR3 runs 13 residues. The chain's CDR3 is CASSGSYSGELFF. DNA for the CDR3: TGTGCCAGCAGCGGTTCCTACTCCGGGGAGCTGTTTTTT.

The chain joins TRBV4-1 to TRBJ1-1, with TRBD1 matching 8 bases. This CDR3 comprises 14 residues. The trim removed 1 base at V and 3 bases at J, leaving 1 base unmatched. Germline V lookup: CDR1 MGHRA, CDR2 YSYEKL. CDR3 DNA: TGCGCCAGCAGCCAAGGGGACAGGTACACTGAAGCTTTCTTT. This translates into CASSQGDRYTEAFF.